The source of this TCR beta chain is a study of spatial heterogeneity in lung cancer. This clonotype showed up many times. Its antigen is not known. With the library built for alpha chains, this beta chain is off target and its frequency is not meaningful. Sample time point: sample taken at primary tumor resection. The CDR3 totals 13 residues. Germline lookup yields CDR1 SGHTA and CDR2 FQGNSA. The V gene lost 5 bases and the J gene lost 9 bases, with 16 bases spanning the gap. Overall study results and limits: Alpha chain coverage of tumor T cells was estimated at about 7%, and beta chain coverage at roughly 14%. The number of expanded tumor alpha and beta chains correlated with mutation number.

TCRdb re-derived calls from the 5' RACE reads in MiXCR, one entry per CDR3 protein. The data show about 3,600 distinct CDR3 sequences, just under 15% seen once. This chain links TRBV7-2 with TRBJ1-1, with D perhaps TRBD1 (6 bases). The sequence was collected from a female donor with early-stage non-small cell lung cancer. The sequencing here drew on lung tumor tissue, taken at surgery. The CDR3 coding sequence is TGTGCCAGCAGCCCATTGGGGGGACAAAAAGCTTTCTTT. Its protein product is CASSPLGGQKAFF.